One and the same sample provided the 19 T cell receptor delta chains below, sequenced in a study of Vδ1+ human thymocytes (dated by TCRdb to the late 2010s). On the study overall, not on this receptor specifically: The thymic TRG and TRD repertoires appeared highly polyclonal, with Gaussian CDR3 length distributions, in contrast to the oligoclonal repertoires of peripheral blood.

Sequencer: Illumina MiSeq. RNA was isolated using the RNeasy mini kit, and reverse transcription was performed with Superscript III. Multiplex PCR was used to generate CDR3 amplicons, with pooled V-gene forward primers and a constant-region reverse primer carrying Illumina adaptor overhangs. TCRdb reprocessed the public data with the CATT caller; entries with the same nucleotide sequence were combined afterwards. Recorded for this sample are approximately 25,000 delta-chain clones; 6% to 8% of them occurred a single time. Around 0.99% of the sample rests with the top ten. Their cognate antigens are unknown. Sequenced sample: Vdelta1+ gamma-delta thymocytes from the thymus. The cell subset or site label for this specimen denotes: FACS-sorted CD3+ TCRalphabeta- TCRVdelta1+ TCRVdelta2- thymocytes. These receptors were collected from a girl less than two years old who had congenital heart surgery.

Concerning this clone itself: The sample holds other DNA sequences that translate to the same CDR3. This chain joins TRDV1 and TRDJ1; 9 positions match TRDD3. V lost 4 bases and J lost 4; bases outside the gene matches: 19. Germline V gives CDR1 TSWWSYY, CDR2 QGS. CDR3 size: 19 residues. The CDR3 sequence is CALGVHTLLYWGTYDKLIF. The CDR3 DNA reads as TGTGCTCTTGGGGTCCACACCCTCTTATACTGGGGGACATACGATAAACTCATCTTT.

This clone was seen more than once but under ten times. A read error may produce the germline difference seen at one junction end. The genes are TRDV1 and TRDJ1; 13 positions match TRDD3. The CDR3 extends over 23 amino acids. Germline loops: CDR1 TSWWSYY, CDR2 QGS. CDR3 loop: CALGELPRFLVPLLGDTRNNLIF. The DNA of the CDR3 is TGTGCTCTTGGGGAACTCCCCCGCTTCCTAGTTCCGTTACTGGGGGATACGCGAAATAACCTCATCTTT.

The sample holds a few counts of this clone. The genes are TRDV1 and TRDJ1; 11 positions agree with TRDD3. Germline V gene sequence: CDR1 TSWWSYY, CDR2 QGS. The ends lost 8 bases at V and 1 base at J; junction bases unmatched: 15. The CDR3 extends over 18 amino acids. The CDR3 region is CALHPYVLGDRITDKLIF. CDR3 DNA: TGTGCTCTTCACCCATACGTACTGGGGGATAGGATCACCGATAAACTCATCTTT.

This chain joins TRDV1 and TRDJ1, with 8 nucleotides matching TRDD3. Germline lookup yields CDR1 TSWWSYY and CDR2 QGS. With V trimmed by 0 bases and J by 0 bases, 15 bases remained unmatched. This CDR3 spans 20 amino acids. This chain's CDR3 is CALGELDKPLGVLYTDKLIF. CDR3 bases: TGTGCTCTTGGGGAACTAGATAAACCACTGGGGGTCCTGTACACCGATAAACTCATCTTT.

This sequence joins TRDV1 and TRDJ1, with 9 bases fitting TRDD2. The J gene comes from matching the DNA to germline here; TCRdb lacks it. Losses at the gene ends were 3 bases for V and 1 base for J; bases not matched to a gene: 27. The CDR3 is made up of 23 amino acids. The germline V gene has CDR1 TSWWSYY and CDR2 QGS. The DNA of the CDR3 is TGTGCTCTTGGGGAGGCCTCACGGCCTTCCTACTGGCGGGGGAGTTCGGGCACCGATAAACTCATCTTT. The encoded protein is CALGEASRPSYWRGSSGTDKLIF.

The V call is TRDV3, the J call TRDJ1, with D uncertain. Per the germline V gene, CDR1 is TVYSNPD and CDR2 is GDNSRS (reference sequence). The ends were cut back, 5 bases at V and 1 base at J, with 17 bases in the middle. The CDR3 runs 14 residues. The CDR3 sequence is CAPPRPPFTDKLIF. The CDR3 DNA follows: TGTGCCCCACCCAGGCCCCCCTTCACCGATAAACTCATCTTT.

This clone was counted a few times. Germline is not matched at one junction end, which may reflect a read error. The chain couples TRDV1 to TRDJ1; 7 positions match TRDD2. The germline CDR1 and CDR2 sequences are TSWWSYY and QGS. This CDR3 is built from 20 residues. The CDR3: CALGVSYGPSNEGYTDKLIF. In DNA form, the CDR3 reads TGTGCTCTTGGGGTTTCCTACGGCCCTTCGAACGAGGGGTACACCGATAAACTCATCTTC.

This clone appeared a few times. The J gene is TRDJ1, the V gene TRDV1; the match to TRDD3 covers 7 bases. The V gene end was trimmed by 4 bases and the J gene end by 0 bases; junction bases not matched to a gene: 17. The V gene's germline CDR1 is TSWWSYY and CDR2 QGS. The CDR3 covers 19 residues. DNA for the CDR3: TGTGCTCTTGGGGGGCATCCCTACGGGCTGGGGGTTAACACCGATAAACTCATCTTT. It codes for CALGGHPYGLGVNTDKLIF.

This clone was found a few times. This CDR3 is also generated by other DNA sequences in the sample. This chain links TRDV1 with TRDJ1; D is perhaps TRDD3 (5 bases). This CDR3 has 19 residues. The V gene's germline CDR1 is TSWWSYY and CDR2 QGS. V was shortened by 1 base and J by 0 bases, with 21 bases between the two germline ends. CDR3 sequence (DNA): TGTGCTCTTGGGGAACCCCGCTTCGCACTGGCTTGGTACACCGATAAACTCATCTTT. Protein: CALGEPRFALAWYTDKLIF.

This rearrangement joins TRDV1 to TRDJ1; 11 nucleotides agree with TRDD3. V lost 2 bases and J lost 0; bases outside the gene matches: 14. This CDR3 has 20 amino acids. CDR1 is TSWWSYY, CDR2 QGS, per germline. CDR3 coding DNA: TGTGCTCTTGGGGAAGTAAAAAATGGGGGATACGCCACATACACCGATAAACTCATCTTT. It yields the protein CALGEVKNGGYATYTDKLIF.

This clone has more than one count but fewer than ten. The chain couples TRDV1 to TRDJ1; 8 bases are shared with TRDD3. The V gene end was trimmed by 0 bases and the J gene end by 6 bases; junction bases not matched to a gene: 18. The CDR3 is made up of 19 amino acids. Germline CDR1 reads TSWWSYY; CDR2 reads QGS. The CDR3 here is CALGELGVDGPRGYYKLIF. The CDR3 DNA follows: TGTGCTCTTGGGGAACTAGGGGTCGACGGCCCGCGGGGATACTATAAACTCATCTTT.

Details on this clone: Other DNA variants within this sample encode the same CDR3. The chain couples TRDV1 to TRDJ1; D uncertain. With 5 bases removed from V and 0 bases from J, the gap between germline ends came to 31 bases. CDR1 is TSWWSYY, CDR2 QGS, per germline. The CDR3 contains 21 residues. The CDR3 loop is CALGKRGQGSHGRSYTDKLIF. The CDR3 DNA reads TGTGCTCTTGGGAAAAGGGGCCAGGGCTCCCATGGAAGATCATACACCGATAAACTCATCTTT.

This chain connects TRDV1 to TRDJ1; 7 bases are a match to TRDD3. With V trimmed by 0 bases and J by 1 base, 8 bases remained unmatched. Germline V gene lookup returns CDR1 TSWWSYY and CDR2 QGS. This CDR3 comprises 17 residues. The DNA for the CDR3 is TGTGCTCTTGGGGAACTTCAGTACTGGGGACCCACCGATAAACTCATCTTT. Translated, it gives CALGELQYWGPTDKLIF.

A few counts support this clone. The V and J genes are TRDV1 and TRDJ1; D unclear. Germline CDR1 reads TSWWSYY; CDR2 reads QGS. The CDR3 extends over 16 amino acids. Trimming took 0 bases from V and 0 from J, leaving 11 bases between them. Here the CDR3 reads CALGELPLLYTDKLIF. Written as DNA, the CDR3 is TGTGCTCTTGGGGAACTTCCTTTACTGTACACCGATAAACTCATCTTT.

The J gene is TRDJ1, the V gene TRDV1; a weak D match, TRDD3 (5 bases). The CDR3 has 20 residues. V lost 3 bases to trimming and J lost 0 bases, with 26 bases between them. CDR1 is TSWWSYY, CDR2 QGS, per germline. The CDR3 nucleotides are TGTGCTCTTGGGGAGGAGGCTGTACTGGCCAGCCACGCGTACACCGATAAACTCATCTTT. Its protein product is CALGEEAVLASHAYTDKLIF.

The V gene is TRDV1, the J gene TRDJ1; D might be TRDD2 (5 bases). The CDR3 has 15 amino acids. The germline V and J ends were trimmed by 2 bases and 8 bases, with 18 bases remaining between them. In germline, CDR1 is TSWWSYY, CDR2 QGS. CDR3 DNA: TGTGCTCTTGGGGAATTACCTACGACCCCTGAAAAACTCATCTTT. Protein sequence: CALGELPTTPEKLIF.

Details on this clone: A much more abundant neighbour one base away suggests this may be a read error. The rearrangement uses TRDV2 and TRDJ2; no firm D call. The J gene was not available in TCRdb and was assigned here by matching the DNA to germline segments. The CDR3 is 14 amino acids. The V gene's germline CDR1 is GEAIGNYY and CDR2 EKD. V was trimmed by 1 base and J by 6 bases, leaving 11 bases between them. CDR3 nucleotide sequence: TGTGCCTGTGACACGGTCGGAGGGGCAGCACAACTCTTCTTT. This encodes CACDTVGGAAQLFF.

V gene TRDV1 combines with J gene TRDJ1; 12 bases agree with TRDD3. Germline V lookup: CDR1 TSWWSYY, CDR2 QGS. The V and J ends lost 0 bases and 10 bases, in that order; junction bases with no gene match: 18. The CDR3 covers 19 residues. CDR3 sequence reads: CALGELEIPGGYAGARLIF. CDR3 bases: TGTGCTCTTGGGGAACTAGAAATCCCTGGGGGATACGCTGGCGCTCGACTCATCTTT.

This clone was observed a few times. The chain links TRDV1 to TRDJ1; a possible D gene is TRDD2 (5 bases). Looked up from germline, CDR1 is TSWWSYY and CDR2 is QGS. This CDR3 is 19 amino acids long. V lost 4 bases to trimming and J lost 0 bases, with 24 bases between them. This CDR3 reads CALGAPYFPSSLYTDKLIF. The CDR3 coding sequence is TGTGCTCTTGGGGCACCGTACTTCCCCTCTAGCCTGTACACCGATAAACTCATCTTT.